One T cell receptor beta chain is described in this entry. The data derive from a study of blood T cell repertoires in COVID-19. Study background: Spain, Italy and the United States supplied samples that represented acute and convalescent COVID-19. Sample material is recorded as cDNA or gDNA derived from T cells, B-cell-depleted T cells, or PBMCs.

Source study methods: Reference gene primer amplification in the assay estimated nucleated cell counts. Sequencing used immunoSEQ multiplex PCR; TCRdb keeps in-frame clones, though not all of them. V and J calls and clone size are as listed in that table; D and trimming were resolved from the DNA. The sample carries some 170,000 clones, 75% to 80% recorded once. This CDR3 spans 13 amino acids. Trimming left V 1 base short and J 7 bases short, with 10 bases between. Germline V gene data show CDR1 as MGHRA and CDR2 as YSYEKL. The receptor comes from a woman in her 70s with acute or convalescent COVID-19. Input material: peripheral blood. The gene calls are TRBV4-1 and TRBJ1-2; D gene ambiguous. The CDR3, as DNA: TGCGCCAGCAGCCAAGTGACGCGGGGTGGCTACACCTTC. This sequence encodes CASSQVTRGGYTF.